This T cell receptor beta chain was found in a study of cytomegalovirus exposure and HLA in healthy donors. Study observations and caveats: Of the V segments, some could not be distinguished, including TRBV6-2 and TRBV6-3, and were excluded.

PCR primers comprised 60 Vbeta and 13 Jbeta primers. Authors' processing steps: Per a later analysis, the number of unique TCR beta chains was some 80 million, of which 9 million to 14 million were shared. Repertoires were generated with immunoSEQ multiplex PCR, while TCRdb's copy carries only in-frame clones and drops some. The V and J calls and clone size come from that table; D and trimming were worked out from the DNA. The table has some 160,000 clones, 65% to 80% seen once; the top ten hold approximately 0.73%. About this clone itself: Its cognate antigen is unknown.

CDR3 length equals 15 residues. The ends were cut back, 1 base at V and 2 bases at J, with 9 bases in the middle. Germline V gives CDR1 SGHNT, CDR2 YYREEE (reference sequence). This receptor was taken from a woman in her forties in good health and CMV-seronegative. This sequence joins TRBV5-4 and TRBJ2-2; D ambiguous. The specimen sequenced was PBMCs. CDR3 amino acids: CASSLSTVNTGELFF. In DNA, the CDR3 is TGTGCCAGCAGCTTGAGCACAGTCAACACCGGGGAGCTGTTTTTT.